Each of the 21 T cell receptor beta chains below was sequenced from the same sample in a study of T cell responses to AZD1222 COVID-19 vaccine. This table comes from immunoSEQ multiplex PCR, and its TCRdb copy is limited to in-frame clones, with some not included. The table records roughly 160,000 clones, around nine tenths of them present only once. Sample: peripheral blood, taken on day 0 of AZD1222 vaccination. Every receptor here comes from an adult in good health.

The V gene is TRBV5-1, the J gene TRBJ1-2, with TRBD1 matching 11 bases. CDR1 is SGHRS, CDR2 YFSETQ, per germline. This CDR3 region has 16 residues. Trimming took 4 bases from V and 7 from J; bases not matched to a gene: 12. CDR3 DNA: TGCGCCAGCAGCAGGGGACAGGGGGAAATAGATGCTGGCTACACCTTC. Translated, it gives CASSRGQGEIDAGYTF.

The chain uses TRBV11-2 and TRBJ1-2; D perhaps matches TRBD1 (5 bases). CDR3 length: 13 residues. Trimming took 1 base from V and 3 from J, leaving 6 bases between them. Germline V gene lookup returns CDR1 SGHAT and CDR2 FQNNGV. The CDR3 bases are TGTGCCAGCAGCTTAGCCAGGGACTATGGCTACACCTTC. It translates to CASSLARDYGYTF.

Comment on this clone: Compared with germline, one end of the junction differs, possibly owing to a read error. V is TRBV29-1 and J is TRBJ2-3; 12 bases map to TRBD1. Germline values: CDR1 SQVTM, CDR2 ANQGSEA. The CDR3 totals 15 residues. The CDR3 loop reads CSVEVGTGGLGTQYF. In DNA, the CDR3 is TGCAGCGTCGAAGTTGGGACAGGGGGCCTCGGTACGCAGTATTTT.

This clone was seen a single time. This rearrangement joins TRBV5-5 to TRBJ2-7; TRBD2 aligns across 9 bases. The CDR3 spans 16 residues. V gave up 4 bases and J gave up 4 bases; unmatched junction bases: 12. The germline V gene has CDR1 SGHKS and CDR2 YYEKEE (reference sequence). The CDR3 sequence: CASSLGSGLASYEQYF. The CDR3 DNA is TGTGCCAGCAGCCTGGGTTCGGGACTAGCTTCTTACGAGCAGTACTTC. The full variable domain, completed using reference TRBV5-5 and TRBJ2-7, is DAGVTQSPTHLIKTRGQQVTLRCSPISGHKSVSWYQQVLGQGPQFIFQYYEKEERGRGNFPDRFSARQFPNYSSELNVNALLLGDSALYLCASSLGSGLASYEQYFGPGTRLTVT.

CDR3: CASSLGLHSNQPQHF. The CDR3 DNA is TGTGCCAGCAGCTTGGGGCTCCATAGCAATCAGCCCCAGCATTTT. The J gene is TRBJ1-5, the V gene TRBV5-8; D call uncertain. With 0 bases removed from V and 0 bases from J, the gap between germline ends came to 7 bases. The V gene's germline CDR1 is SGHTS and CDR2 YDEGEE. The CDR3 runs 15 residues. Full variable domain (outside the CDR3, taken from reference TRBV5-8 and TRBJ1-5): EAGVTQSPTHLIKTRGQQATLRCSPISGHTSVYWYQQALGLGLQFLLWYDEGEERNRGNFPPRFSGRQFPNYSSELNVNALELEDSALYLCASSLGLHSNQPQHFGDGTRLSIL.

This chain connects TRBV27 to TRBJ2-3; 9 nucleotides line up with TRBD1. The CDR3 has 14 residues. Germline CDR1 reads MNHEY; CDR2 reads SMNVEV (reference sequence). With 5 bases clipped from V and 3 bases from J, the junction kept 3 bases outside the gene matches. The CDR3 sequence: CASSRDRETDTQYF. Written as DNA, the CDR3 is TGTGCCAGCAGTCGGGACAGGGAGACAGATACGCAGTATTTT.

The chain has TRBV7-9 and TRBJ2-5; D is uncertain. V lost 1 base and J lost 5, with 11 bases in between. The CDR3 has 14 amino acids. From germline, CDR1 is SEHNR and CDR2 FQNEAQ (reference sequence). This CDR3 is CASSLGSGGETQYF. The CDR3 DNA sequence: TGTGCCAGCAGCTTAGGTTCGGGTGGGGAGACCCAGTACTTC.

V gene TRBV6-2 or TRBV6-3 combines with J gene TRBJ1-2, with TRBD1 identical over 7 bases. The CDR3 spans 16 residues. Germline values: CDR1 MNHEY, CDR2 SVGEGT. Trimming took 4 bases from V and 6 from J; bases not matched to a gene: 14. The CDR3 coding sequence is TGTGCCAGCAGTTTCCGGGTCAGGGGGAAATGGGATGGCTACACCTTC. This codes for CASSFRVRGKWDGYTF.

The rearrangement uses TRBV29-1 and TRBJ2-7; either TRBD1 or TRBD2 may supply D (5 bases each). The CDR3 has 14 amino acids. V was shortened by 5 bases and J by 1 base, with 15 bases between the two germline ends. Germline V gene data show CDR1 as SQVTM and CDR2 as ANQGSEA. The CDR3 sequence: CSVRGRQGSYEQYF. For the CDR3, the DNA is TGCAGCGTTCGGGGTAGGCAGGGATCCTACGAGCAGTACTTC.

V and J are TRBV7-2 and TRBJ1-1; 10 bases fit TRBD1. V lost 4 bases, J lost 5 bases, and 7 bases stayed unmatched. This CDR3 contains 15 residues. CDR1 is SGHTA and CDR2 is FQGNSA in the germline V gene. The CDR3 loop is CASSSSRDRGTEAFF. In DNA, the CDR3 is TGTGCCAGCAGCTCCTCCCGGGACAGGGGAACTGAAGCTTTCTTT.

The chain uses TRBV5-4 and TRBJ1-1; D is uncertain. V lost 2 bases and J 4 bases, leaving 9 bases between the germline ends. The germline V gene encodes CDR1 SGHNT and CDR2 YYREEE (reference sequence). The CDR3 length is 13 residues. CDR3 protein: CASSLGMFTEAFF. The CDR3 bases are TGTGCCAGCAGCTTAGGGATGTTCACTGAAGCTTTCTTT.

The chain recombines TRBV11-2 with TRBJ2-3; D uncertain. V was trimmed by 0 bases and J by 2 bases, leaving 9 bases between them. Germline CDR1 is SGHAT and CDR2 is FQNNGV. The CDR3 has 15 residues. The CDR3 spells CASSLDLGTTDTQYF. The CDR3 bases are TGTGCCAGCAGCTTAGATCTCGGAACCACAGATACGCAGTATTTT.

This chain uses TRBV2 with TRBJ1-1; 8 bases line up with TRBD1. The J segment lost 4 bases and the V segment lost 6 bases, leaving 4 bases of the junction unmatched. Germline V lookup: CDR1 SNHLY, CDR2 FYNNEI. This CDR3 spans 13 amino acids. The CDR3 reads CASSGQGGTEAFF. The CDR3 DNA is TGTGCCAGCAGCGGACAGGGAGGCACTGAAGCTTTCTTT.

This clone was detected only a few times. This sequence joins TRBV7-3 and TRBJ2-5; D not resolved. Germline values: CDR1 SGHTA, CDR2 FQGTGA. The CDR3 extends over 12 amino acids. Trimming took 4 bases from V and 7 from J, leaving 10 bases between them. The CDR3 nucleotides are TGTGCCAGCAGCTCGGACCGTCGGACCCAGTACTTC. Translation gives CASSSDRRTQYF.

The rearrangement joins TRBV3-1 (or the pseudogene TRBV3-2) to TRBJ2-1; TRBD1 matches at 9 bases. The CDR3 has 15 residues. The germline V gene has CDR1 LGHDT and CDR2 YNNKEL (reference sequence). Trimming removed 5 bases from V and 3 bases from J; junction bases left unmatched: 5. CDR3 region: CASSNRDRVYNEQFF. In DNA form, the CDR3 reads TGTGCCAGCAGCAACCGGGACAGGGTCTACAATGAGCAGTTCTTC.

This chain joins TRBV4-3 and TRBJ1-5; D possibly corresponds to TRBD1 (5 bases). V lost 0 bases, J lost 2 bases, and 8 bases lay in between. CDR1 and CDR2 (germline): LGHNA, YSLEER. There are 15 residues in the CDR3. CDR3 nucleotides: TGCGCCAGCAGCCAAGATACGGGGGGCAATCAGCCCCAGCATTTT. It is translated as CASSQDTGGNQPQHF.

This chain links TRBV27 with TRBJ2-4, with D perhaps matching TRBD1 (5 bases). This CDR3 spans 15 amino acids. Trimming removed 5 bases at V and 1 base at J, with 12 bases between. Per germline, CDR1 MNHEY and CDR2 SMNVEV (reference sequence). This CDR3 is CASSTKGDAKNIQYF. CDR3 bases: TGTGCCAGCAGTACTAAAGGGGATGCCAAAAACATTCAGTACTTC.

The V call is TRBV29-1, the J call TRBJ2-7; the D gene could be TRBD1 or TRBD2 (5 bases each). CDR3 size: 15 residues. Germline CDR1 is SQVTM and CDR2 is ANQGSEA. Trimming removed 2 bases at V and 0 bases at J, with 14 bases between. CDR3 coding DNA: TGCAGCGTTGAAAAAGAGGGGCTAAGCTCCTACGAGCAGTACTTC. It specifies CSVEKEGLSSYEQYF.

The chain carries TRBV6-2 or TRBV6-3 and TRBJ1-2, with D possibly being TRBD1 (6 bases). V lost 0 bases, J lost 8 bases, and 10 bases lay in between. Germline values: CDR1 MNHEY, CDR2 SVGEGT. The CDR3 has 13 amino acids. CDR3 DNA: TGTGCCAGCAGTTACTCAAACAGGGACGGCTACACCTTC. Translated: CASSYSNRDGYTF.

This chain connects TRBV7-2 to TRBJ1-2; 8 positions agree with TRBD1. The CDR3 loop spans 19 amino acids. V trimming: 5 bases; J trimming: 2 bases; junction bases outside the gene matches: 19. Germline values: CDR1 SGHTA, CDR2 FQGNSA. This chain's CDR3 is CASSHGTGDLLRQNYGYTF. The CDR3 DNA sequence: TGTGCCAGCAGCCATGGGACAGGAGACCTCCTACGCCAAAACTATGGCTACACCTTC. Combining the CDR3 with reference TRBV7-2 and TRBJ1-2 gives the whole variable domain GAGVSQSPSNKVTEKGKDVELRCDPISGHTALYWYRQSLGQGLEFLIYFQGNSAPDKSGLPSDRFSAERTGGSVSTLTIQRTQQEDSAVYLCASSHGTGDLLRQNYGYTFGSGTRLTVV.

This chain uses TRBV12-3 or TRBV12-4 with TRBJ2-1, with D perhaps matching TRBD2 (5 bases). V was shortened by 6 bases and J by 5 bases, with 11 bases between the two germline ends. The CDR3 loop spans 13 amino acids. CDR3 in DNA: TGTGCCAGCAGCTCACTAGTGAACAATGAGCAGTTCTTC. Its translation: CASSSLVNNEQFF.